This T cell receptor (beta chain) was captured by sequencing in a study of Ad26.COV2.S vaccination and SARS-CoV-2 variants. As for the study in general: A participant enrolled in the COV1001 Ad26.COV2.S trial arm provided the sample. The study gave Ad26.COV2.S intramuscularly, once or twice 56 days apart.

In its sample, this clone was seen once. As to treatment: 15 to 20 received Ad26.COV2.S at low or high dose, single or two shots; 5 received placebo; per-sample allocation not given. Sampling was done on day 63 after the first vaccine or placebo injection. A Boston adult aged 18-55 years was the donor. V lost 4 bases and J lost 2; bases outside the gene matches: 4. This CDR3 comprises 14 residues. The germline V gene has CDR1 LNHDA and CDR2 SQIVND (reference sequence). Assay: immunoSEQ multiplex PCR; the TCRdb copy retains only in-frame clones and omits some. The sample has nearly 400,000 clones, around nine tenths seen once.

The rearrangement joins TRBV19 to TRBJ1-1; 7 nucleotides match TRBD1. This specimen consisted of peripheral blood, obtained in a trial of Ad26.COV2.S vaccine versus placebo. This receptor was taken from a person between 18 and 59 years old who received the Ad26.COV2.S COVID-19 vaccine or a placebo. The CDR3 bases are TGTGCCAGTAGTACGACAGGGTTAAACACTGAAGCTTTCTTT. Residues: CASSTTGLNTEAFF.